This T cell receptor (beta chain) was identified in a study of T cell repertoires in cytomegalovirus infection. Background on the study: Alongside well-studied HLA-B-restricted CMV epitopes, recently identified HLA-C-restricted CMV epitopes were also used. Matching HLA type, along with CMV infection, was indicated by public TCR beta signatures. Study-wide results and caveats: HLA-C-restricted CMV clonotypes gave the most frequent clonotype in two of eight donors. Carriage of CMV together with the relevant HLA was identifiable through cumulative public TCR beta family frequency.

This clonotype was detected only a few times. The antigen is not known. The V gene end was trimmed by 2 bases and the J gene end by 6 bases; junction bases not matched to a gene: 15. CDR1 and CDR2 (germline): MNHEY, SVGEGT. This CDR3 is 19 amino acids long. TCRdb called the reads again in MiXCR, with one record for every CDR3 protein. The data contain 640,000 or so distinct CDR3 sequences, roughly 30% of them singletons. The sequence was collected from a human donor in good health (CMV status not recorded). Some clones in this sample may be carry-over from other donors' samples. The gene calls are TRBV6-2 or TRBV6-3 and TRBJ2-1, with 11 bases matching TRBD2. Sequencing used cultured PBMCs, obtained from culture after CMV antigen stimulation. The CDR3 here is CASSYPPMLAGGRVNEQFF. CDR3 nucleotides: TGTGCCAGCAGTTACCCCCCTATGTTAGCGGGGGGGAGGGTCAATGAGCAGTTCTTC.